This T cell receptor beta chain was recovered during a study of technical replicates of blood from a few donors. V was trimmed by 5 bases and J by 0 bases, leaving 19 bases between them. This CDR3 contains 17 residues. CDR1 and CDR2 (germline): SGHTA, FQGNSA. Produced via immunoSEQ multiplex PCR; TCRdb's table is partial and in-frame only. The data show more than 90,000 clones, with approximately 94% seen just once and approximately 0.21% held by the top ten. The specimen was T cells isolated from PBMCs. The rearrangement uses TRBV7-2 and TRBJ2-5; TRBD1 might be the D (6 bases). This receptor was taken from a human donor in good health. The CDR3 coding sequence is TGTGCCAGCAGCCCCAGAAGGACAGCAATGTACCAAGAGACCCAGTACTTC. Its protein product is CASSPRRTAMYQETQYF.